This section outlines one TCR beta chain sequence together with its context. The repertoire was sequenced with immunoSEQ multiplex PCR; TCRdb's copy has only in-frame clones and lacks some. In the table there are about 75,000 clones, roughly 78% of which are singletons. These data are taken from a study of blood T cell repertoires in COVID-19. Trimming left V 5 bases short and J 7 bases short, with 12 bases between. Germline V CDR1 and CDR2: SGHVS, FQNEAQ. The CDR3 consists of 12 residues. This sequence originates from a woman older than 75 with active or convalescent COVID-19. The sequenced sample consisted of peripheral blood. The rearrangement links TRBV7-8 to TRBJ2-7, with D possibly matching TRBD1 (6 bases). The CDR3 sequence: CASSGNRVEQYF. In DNA form, the CDR3 reads TGTGCCAGCAGCGGCAACAGGGTGGAGCAGTACTTC.